Below, 9 T cell receptor beta chains from the same sample are listed, as sequenced in a study of graft-versus-host responses after intestinal transplantation (dated by TCRdb to 2020 to 2022). The sample's time point label, in plain terms: cells obtained before transplantation from donor or recipient. The method was the immunoSEQ multiplex PCR assay. TCRdb holds this immuneACCESS table with in-frame rearrangements only. Some clones are missing; in checked studies, unresolved V genes explain under half, and the rest has no known cause. Counted in this sample were approximately 85,000 clones; about 93% of them appeared once. The ten largest clones capture approximately 1.1% of the sample. No antigens are known for them. This specimen consisted of unstimulated CD8+ T cells sorted from spleen or lymph node cells, obtained before transplant. The receptors here all came from a human donor who was the organ donor for an intestinal transplant.

Only one count was recorded for this clone. The genes are TRBV7-9 and TRBJ2-2; 7 bases are shared with TRBD1. The CDR3 is 16 residues long. Germline assignment: CDR1 SEHNR and CDR2 FQNEAQ (reference sequence). J lost 1 base, V lost 4 bases, and 6 bases had no gene match. CDR3 residues: CASSWPGTENTGELFF. The CDR3 DNA reads TGTGCCAGCAGCTGGCCGGGGACAGAGAACACCGGGGAGCTGTTTTTT. Looking up the rest from reference TRBV7-9 and TRBJ2-2 gives the full variable domain: DTGVSQNPRHKITKRGQNVTFRCDPISEHNRLYWYRQTLGQGPEFLTYFQNEAQLEKSRLLSDRFSAERPKGSFSTLEIQRTEQGDSAMYLCASSWPGTENTGELFFGEGSRLTVL.

The chain combines TRBV4-3 with TRBJ2-1; D unresolved. The CDR3 runs 14 residues. The V gene's germline CDR1 is LGHNA and CDR2 YSLEER. With 0 bases removed from V and 12 bases from J, the gap between germline ends came to 15 bases. The CDR3 reads CASSQDGGGSRQFF. The CDR3 nucleotides are TGCGCCAGCAGCCAAGATGGCGGCGGCAGTCGGCAGTTCTTC.

The rearrangement joins TRBV6-1 to TRBJ2-7; D is perhaps TRBD1 (6 bases). V was cut by 2 bases and J by 2 bases, with 16 bases left in between. The germline gives CDR1 MNHNS, CDR2 SASEGT. This CDR3 comprises 16 residues. CDR3 DNA sequence: TGTGCCAGCAGTGAAAGTTCCCCTGGACAGCCCTACGAGCAGTACTTC. It is translated as CASSESSPGQPYEQYF.

This rearrangement joins TRBV9 to TRBJ1-1, with D tentatively TRBD1 (5 bases). The CDR3 is 15 residues long. V lost 0 bases, J lost 4 bases, and 13 bases lay in between. Germline V gene data show CDR1 as SGDLS and CDR2 as YYNGEE. The chain's CDR3 is CASSVDGFGGTEAFF. CDR3 coding DNA: TGTGCCAGCAGCGTAGACGGCTTCGGGGGCACTGAAGCTTTCTTT.

This chain links TRBV7-3 with TRBJ2-3, with a weak D call TRBD2 (7 bases). Germline V lookup: CDR1 SGHTA, CDR2 FQGTGA. This CDR3 has 15 residues. Trimming took off 4 bases at V and 3 bases at J, with 14 bases between the two ends. Here the CDR3 reads CASSSAGGATDTQYF. The CDR3 nucleotides read TGTGCCAGCAGCTCCGCTGGGGGGGCTACAGATACGCAGTATTTT.

J is TRBJ2-5 and V is TRBV5-1; 7 nucleotides align to TRBD1. The DNA end favors TRBJ2-7, so the J call may be wrong. The germline CDR1 and CDR2 sequences are SGHRS and YFSETQ. CDR3 length: 16 residues. The CDR3 sequence is CASSLGQGQAIYEQYF. The CDR3 DNA reads TGCGCCAGCAGCTTGGGTCAAGGACAGGCGATCTACGAGCAGTACTTC.

V and J are TRBV7-2 and TRBJ2-7; 7 bases match TRBD2. This CDR3 region has 14 residues. CDR1 and CDR2 (germline): SGHTA, FQGNSA. Trimming took 2 bases from V and 6 from J; bases not matched to a gene: 7. The CDR3 bases are TGTGCCAGCAGCTTACGGCCGCCGGGGGGCGAGCAGTACTTC. Translation: CASSLRPPGGEQYF.

The rearrangement uses TRBV4-3 and TRBJ2-3; 7 positions match TRBD2. V gave up 0 bases and J gave up 3 bases; unmatched junction bases: 6. The germline gives CDR1 LGHNA, CDR2 YSLEER. This CDR3 is 16 amino acids long. The CDR3 loop is CASSQEVGGVTDTQYF. The CDR3, as DNA: TGCGCCAGCAGCCAAGAGGTGGGAGGGGTGACAGATACGCAGTATTTT.

The genes are TRBV9 and TRBJ2-1, with D possibly being TRBD1 (6 bases). This CDR3 spans 15 amino acids. Trimming pared 0 bases from V and 10 bases from J, leaving 17 bases between. Germline V gene data show CDR1 as SGDLS and CDR2 as YYNGEE. CDR3 residues: CASSVGQDRGAEQFF. CDR3 bases: TGTGCCAGCAGCGTAGGACAGGATCGTGGGGCAGAGCAGTTCTTC.